This T cell receptor beta chain was captured by sequencing in a study of T cell responses to AZD1222 COVID-19 vaccine (dated by TCRdb to the early 2020s). Looking at the study overall: AZD1222 recipients whose second dose came at about 4 weeks and those whose second dose came at about 12 weeks were combined into one group, since spike-specific TCR depth and breadth did not differ between the two schedules. A total of approximately 230 trial participants underwent TCR sequencing, of whom about 210 received two doses of AZD1222 and some 26 received two doses of the MenACWY control vaccine. Trial participants were enrolled by age into subgroups of 18-55, 56-69 and 70-plus years, and around 150, 28 and 57 TCR-sequenced participants, respectively, were included in these subgroups. Results and caveats for the whole study, not just this receptor: In the small 56-69-year group, the increase in depth fell short of significance, most likely because of low power. Vaccine-associated CD4 TCRs spanned the whole spike protein, with dominant responses in regions 160-218 and 743-854. Because no samples from the day 14 peak response were available, repertoires could be characterized only after the peak T cell response. Participants were mostly white British, with more females than males. The authors suggested clonal diversity may have been underestimated. Spike-specific TCR breadth and depth rose significantly after two AZD1222 doses compared with day 0 and with MenACWY recipients. Epitopes outside the regions mutated in the B.1.351 and B.1.1.7 variants were reportedly recognized by nearly half of the unique spike-specific TCRs. Only 5 to 7 AZD1222 recipients were SARS-CoV-2 seropositive at baseline, limiting conclusions about previously exposed vaccinees.

Reading the label with the study, this specimen's time point is: baseline before first vaccination. Vaccinee samples were obtained from the UK trials COV001 and COV002, which included a single-blind randomized controlled phase 2/3 trial of AZD1222 (ChAdOx1 nCoV-19) in healthy adults. For TCRbeta chain sequencing, PBMC samples were collected from trial participants at day 0 and at day 28 after the second dose. The CDR3 regions of human TCRbeta chains were subjected to immunosequencing. The study's own analysis went as follows. Repertoire TCRs were matched against a reference library of SARS-CoV-2-specific TCRs generated with the MIRA antigen-specificity platform. Breadth was defined as the fraction of unique TCRs that were SARS-CoV-2-associated, and depth was defined as the fraction of total T cells that were SARS-CoV-2-associated. Using the MIRA data, every spike-specific TCR was mapped to the spike region that the TCR reacted to and assigned to either a CD4 or a CD8 class. Log10-transformed breadth and depth values were compared by one-way ANOVA with Sidak's multiple comparisons tests. This is the immuneACCESS table as TCRdb keeps it, with only in-frame sequences that have V and J called. A part of the clones is gone; compared with another copy, unresolved V genes explain less than half, and the rest is unexplained. That table is the source of V, J and clone size, and D and trimming were worked out from the DNA. This sample is represented by 100,000 to 110,000 clones; about 88% of them were singletons. Jointly, the top ten make up about 1.8% of the sample.

Note on this clone: No cognate antigen has been identified for it. Base-call qualities are not available, and no considerably larger clone is one nucleotide away.

Trimming at the junction amounts to 10 bases on V and 7 bases on J, and the germline ends lie 14 bases apart. The germline V gene sets CDR1 to MDHEN and CDR2 to SYDVKM. Counted from cysteine to phenylalanine, this CDR3 has 12 amino acids. The CDR3 DNA has 36 bases and is translated from base 1. The receptor's source is an adult in good health. The rearranged segments are TRBV28 and TRBJ1-5; 5 matching bases give a weak D call of TRBD1. Sequenced here: peripheral blood, sampled on day 0 of AZD1222 vaccination. For the CDR3, the sequence is CATGLWGQPQHF. In nucleotide form, the sequence is TGTGCCACGGGTTTATGGGGCCAGCCCCAGCATTTT. Where the CDR3 stops, the reference TRBV28 and TRBJ1-5 genes take over; the full variable domain is DVKVTQSSRYLVKRTGEKVFLECVQDMDHENMFWYRQDPGLGLRLIYFSYDVKMKEKGDIPEGYSVSREKKERFSLILESASTNQTSMYLCATGLWGQPQHFGDGTRLSIL.